This TCR beta chain originates from a study of identical twins. The study's findings and limits: Out-of-frame alpha sequences that twins shared showed excess low generation probability.

One entry per CDR3 protein, called by TCRdb with MiXCR from the 5' RACE reads. Among hundreds of thousands of distinct CDR3 sequences listed, 8.6% were seen once. This clonotype was seen only a few times. The antigen is not known. These data were also filed under a second study, of yellow fever vaccine responses in identical twins.

The sample taken for sequencing was PBMCs. The TCR was taken from a woman aged 18-29 years in good health.

DNA of the CDR3: TGTGCCAGTAGACAAGGACAGGGAAGAGGCGAGCAGTACTTC. Amino acid sequence: CASRQGQGRGEQYF. The V and J genes are TRBV19 and TRBJ2-7; 8 bases fit TRBD1. V was clipped by 6 bases and J by 6 bases; unmatched bases: 10. The CDR3 totals 14 residues. In germline, CDR1 is LNHDA, CDR2 SQIVND (reference sequence).